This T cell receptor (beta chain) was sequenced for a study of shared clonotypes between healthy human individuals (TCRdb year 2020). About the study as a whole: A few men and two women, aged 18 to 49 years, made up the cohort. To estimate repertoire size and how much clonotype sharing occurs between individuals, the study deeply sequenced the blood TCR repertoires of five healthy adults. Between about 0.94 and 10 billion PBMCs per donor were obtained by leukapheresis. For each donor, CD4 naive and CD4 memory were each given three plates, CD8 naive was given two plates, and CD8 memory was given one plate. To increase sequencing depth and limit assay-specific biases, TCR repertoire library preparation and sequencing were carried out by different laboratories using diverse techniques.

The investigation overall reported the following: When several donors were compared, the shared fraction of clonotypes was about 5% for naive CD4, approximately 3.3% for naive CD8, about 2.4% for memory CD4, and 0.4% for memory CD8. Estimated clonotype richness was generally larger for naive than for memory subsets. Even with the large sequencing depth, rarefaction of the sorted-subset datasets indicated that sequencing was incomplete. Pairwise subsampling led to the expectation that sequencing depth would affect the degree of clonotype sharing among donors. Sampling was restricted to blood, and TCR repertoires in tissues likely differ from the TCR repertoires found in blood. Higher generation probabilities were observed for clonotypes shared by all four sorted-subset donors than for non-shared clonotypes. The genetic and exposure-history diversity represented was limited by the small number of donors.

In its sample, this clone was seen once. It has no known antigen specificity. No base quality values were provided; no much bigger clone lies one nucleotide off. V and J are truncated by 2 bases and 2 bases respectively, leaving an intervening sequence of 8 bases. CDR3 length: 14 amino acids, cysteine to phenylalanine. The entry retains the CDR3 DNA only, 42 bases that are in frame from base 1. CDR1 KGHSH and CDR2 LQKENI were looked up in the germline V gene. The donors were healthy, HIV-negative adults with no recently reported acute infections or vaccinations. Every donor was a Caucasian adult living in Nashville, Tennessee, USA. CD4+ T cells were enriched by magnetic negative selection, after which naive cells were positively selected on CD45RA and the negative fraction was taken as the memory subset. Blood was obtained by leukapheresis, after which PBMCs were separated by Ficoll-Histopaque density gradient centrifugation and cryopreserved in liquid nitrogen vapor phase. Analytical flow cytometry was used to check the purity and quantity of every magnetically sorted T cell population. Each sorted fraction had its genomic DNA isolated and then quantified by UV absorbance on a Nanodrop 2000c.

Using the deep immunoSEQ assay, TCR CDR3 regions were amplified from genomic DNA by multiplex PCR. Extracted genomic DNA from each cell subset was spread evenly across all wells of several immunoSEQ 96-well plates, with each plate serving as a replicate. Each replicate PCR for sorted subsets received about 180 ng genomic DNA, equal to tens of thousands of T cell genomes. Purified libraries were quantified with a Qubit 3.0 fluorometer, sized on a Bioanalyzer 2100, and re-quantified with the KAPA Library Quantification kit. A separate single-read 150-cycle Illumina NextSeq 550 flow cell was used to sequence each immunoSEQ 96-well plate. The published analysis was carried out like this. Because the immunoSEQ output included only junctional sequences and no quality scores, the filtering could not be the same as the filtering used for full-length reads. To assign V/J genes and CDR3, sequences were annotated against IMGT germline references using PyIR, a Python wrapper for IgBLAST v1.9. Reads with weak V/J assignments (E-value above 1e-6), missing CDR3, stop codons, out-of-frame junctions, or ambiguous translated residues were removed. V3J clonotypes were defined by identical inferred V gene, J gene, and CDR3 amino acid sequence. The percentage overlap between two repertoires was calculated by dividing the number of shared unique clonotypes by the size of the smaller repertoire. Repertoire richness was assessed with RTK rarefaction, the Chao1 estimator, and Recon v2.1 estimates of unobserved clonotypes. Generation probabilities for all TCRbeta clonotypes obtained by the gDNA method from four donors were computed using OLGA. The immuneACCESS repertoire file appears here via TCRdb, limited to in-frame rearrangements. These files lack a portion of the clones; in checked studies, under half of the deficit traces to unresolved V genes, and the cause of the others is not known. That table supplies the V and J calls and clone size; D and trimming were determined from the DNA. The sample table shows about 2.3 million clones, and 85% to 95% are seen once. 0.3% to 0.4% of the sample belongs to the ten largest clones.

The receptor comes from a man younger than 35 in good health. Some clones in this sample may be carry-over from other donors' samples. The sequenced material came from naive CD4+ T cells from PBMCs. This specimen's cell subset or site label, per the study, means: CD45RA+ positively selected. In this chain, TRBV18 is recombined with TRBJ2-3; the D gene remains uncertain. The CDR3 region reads CASSPFRDTDTQYF. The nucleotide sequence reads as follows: TGTGCCAGCTCACCATTCCGCGACACAGATACGCAGTATTTT.